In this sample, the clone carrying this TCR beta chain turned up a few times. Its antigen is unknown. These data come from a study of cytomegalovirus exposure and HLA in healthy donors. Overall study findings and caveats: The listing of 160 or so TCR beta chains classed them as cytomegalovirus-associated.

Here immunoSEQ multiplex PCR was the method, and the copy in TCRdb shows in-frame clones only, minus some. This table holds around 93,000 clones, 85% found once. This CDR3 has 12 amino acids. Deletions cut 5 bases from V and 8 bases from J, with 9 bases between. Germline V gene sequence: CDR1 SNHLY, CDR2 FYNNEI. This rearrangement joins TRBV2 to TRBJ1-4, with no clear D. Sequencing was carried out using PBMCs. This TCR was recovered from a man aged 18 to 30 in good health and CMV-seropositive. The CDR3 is CASSPRLEKLFF. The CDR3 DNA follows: TGTGCCAGCAGTCCTAGATTGGAAAAACTGTTTTTT. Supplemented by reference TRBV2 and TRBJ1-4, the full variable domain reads EPEVTQTPSHQVTQMGQEVILRCVPISNHLYFYWYRQILGQKVEFLVSFYNNEISEKSEIFDDQFSVERPDGSNFTLKIRSTKLEDSAMYFCASSPRLEKLFFGSGTQLSVL.